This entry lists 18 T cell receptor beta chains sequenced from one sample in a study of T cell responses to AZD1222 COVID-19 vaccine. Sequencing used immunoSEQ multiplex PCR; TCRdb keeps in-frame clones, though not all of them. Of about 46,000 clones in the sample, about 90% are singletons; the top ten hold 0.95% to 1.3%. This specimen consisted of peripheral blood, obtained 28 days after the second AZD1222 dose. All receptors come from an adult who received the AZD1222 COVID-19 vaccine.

In DNA, the CDR3 is TGTGCCAGCACCCCTTTTTGGGGGCCGAACACTGAAGCTTTCTTT. As protein: CASTPFWGPNTEAFF. The chain uses TRBV27 and TRBJ1-1, with D perhaps TRBD1 (6 bases). From germline, CDR1 is MNHEY and CDR2 SMNVEV (reference sequence). The CDR3 sequence is 15 residues long. V gave up 7 bases and J gave up 1 base, with 16 bases separating them.

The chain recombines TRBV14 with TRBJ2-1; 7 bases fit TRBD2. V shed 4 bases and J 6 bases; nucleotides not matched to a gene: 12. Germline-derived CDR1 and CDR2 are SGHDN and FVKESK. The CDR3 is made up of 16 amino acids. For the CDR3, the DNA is TGTGCCAGCAGCCTTGTTGGGGGGGATTGGGGCAATGAGCAGTTCTTC. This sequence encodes CASSLVGGDWGNEQFF.

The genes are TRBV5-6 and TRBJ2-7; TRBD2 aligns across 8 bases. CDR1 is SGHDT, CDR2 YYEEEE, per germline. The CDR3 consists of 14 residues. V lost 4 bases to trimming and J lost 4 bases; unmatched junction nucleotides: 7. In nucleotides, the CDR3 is TGTGCCAGCAGCCTCCTAGCGGGCGGGTACGAGCAGTACTTC. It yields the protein CASSLLAGGYEQYF.

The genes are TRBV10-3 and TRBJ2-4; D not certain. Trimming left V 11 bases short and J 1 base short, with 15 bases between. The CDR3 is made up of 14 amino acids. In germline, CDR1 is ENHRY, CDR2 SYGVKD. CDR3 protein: CAAAPEWAKNIQYF. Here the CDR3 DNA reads TGTGCCGCGGCCCCCGAATGGGCCAAAAACATTCAGTACTTC.

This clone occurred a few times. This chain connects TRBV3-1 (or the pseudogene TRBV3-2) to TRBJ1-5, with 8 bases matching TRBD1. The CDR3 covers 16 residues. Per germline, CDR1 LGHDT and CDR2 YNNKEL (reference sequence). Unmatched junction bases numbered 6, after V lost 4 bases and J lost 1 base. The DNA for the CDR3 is TGTGCCAGCAGCCCTGGACAGGGAGGGAGCAATCAGCCCCAGCATTTT. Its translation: CASSPGQGGSNQPQHF.

CDR3 amino acids: CATSEPAGGVNEQFF. DNA of the CDR3: TGTGCCACCAGCGAACCCGCGGGAGGCGTTAATGAGCAGTTCTTC. The V call is TRBV15, the J call TRBJ2-1; 8 bases are shared with TRBD2. Germline V gene sequence: CDR1 LNHNV, CDR2 YYDKDF (reference sequence). CDR3 length: 15 amino acids. V lost 5 bases to trimming and J lost 7 bases; unmatched junction nucleotides: 10.

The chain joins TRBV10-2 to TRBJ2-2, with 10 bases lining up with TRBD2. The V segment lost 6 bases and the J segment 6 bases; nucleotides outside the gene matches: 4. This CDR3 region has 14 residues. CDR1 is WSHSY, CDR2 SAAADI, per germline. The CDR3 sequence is CASRKREGPGELFF. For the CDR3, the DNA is TGCGCCAGCAGAAAGCGGGAGGGCCCCGGGGAGCTGTTTTTT.

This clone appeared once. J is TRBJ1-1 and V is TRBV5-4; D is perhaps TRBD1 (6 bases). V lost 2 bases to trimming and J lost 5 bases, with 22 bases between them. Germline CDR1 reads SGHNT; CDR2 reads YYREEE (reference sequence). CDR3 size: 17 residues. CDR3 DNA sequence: TGTGCCAGCAGCTTTTACATCTTCGGCAGGGGCCGAACTGAAGCTTTCTTT. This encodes CASSFYIFGRGRTEAFF.

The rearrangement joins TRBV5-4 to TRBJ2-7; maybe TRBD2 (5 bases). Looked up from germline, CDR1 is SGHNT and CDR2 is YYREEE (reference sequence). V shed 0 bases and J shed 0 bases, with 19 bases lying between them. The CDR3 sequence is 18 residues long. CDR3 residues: CASSLGFGARASSYEQYF. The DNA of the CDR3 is TGTGCCAGCAGCTTGGGGTTCGGCGCGCGGGCTAGCTCCTACGAGCAGTACTTC.

This CDR3 reads CASSLASGNQPQHF. The CDR3 coding sequence is TGTGCCAGCAGCTTAGCGTCAGGGAATCAGCCCCAGCATTTT. The V gene is TRBV7-2, the J gene TRBJ1-5; perhaps TRBD1 as D (5 bases). Between the trimmed V and J ends, which lost 0 bases and 4 bases, there was a span of 7 bases. CDR1 is SGHTA, CDR2 FQGNSA, per germline. The CDR3 length is 14 residues.

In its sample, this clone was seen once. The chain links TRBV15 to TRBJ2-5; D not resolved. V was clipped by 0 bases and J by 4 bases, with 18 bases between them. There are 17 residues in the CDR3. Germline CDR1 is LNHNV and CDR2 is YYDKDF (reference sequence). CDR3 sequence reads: CATSRDLWGRTGETQYF. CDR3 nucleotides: TGTGCCACCAGCAGAGATCTGTGGGGAAGGACGGGAGAGACCCAGTACTTC.

The CDR3 DNA reads as TGTGCCAGCAGCTTAGGTATAGGGGGAAACACTGAAGCTTTCTTT. It yields the protein CASSLGIGGNTEAFF. This chain uses TRBV7-2 with TRBJ1-1, with D perhaps matching TRBD1 (6 bases). The germline V gene has CDR1 SGHTA and CDR2 FQGNSA. CDR3 length: 15 amino acids. Trimming left V 1 base short and J 2 bases short, with 11 bases between.

The CDR3 DNA is TGTGCCAGCAGTGATCGCCGACAGGGGTTCTACGAGCAGTACTTC. Translated, it gives CASSDRRQGFYEQYF. The chain links TRBV2 to TRBJ2-7, with 8 bases matching TRBD1. The CDR3 length is 15 residues. Germline trimming cut 3 bases from V and 3 bases from J; bases unmatched to any gene: 7. Germline loops: CDR1 SNHLY, CDR2 FYNNEI.

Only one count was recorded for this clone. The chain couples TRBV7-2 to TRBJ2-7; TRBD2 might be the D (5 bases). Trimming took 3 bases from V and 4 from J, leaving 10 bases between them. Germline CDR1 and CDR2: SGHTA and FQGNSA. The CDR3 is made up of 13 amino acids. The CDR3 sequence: CASSFTRTYEQYF. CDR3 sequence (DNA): TGTGCCAGCAGCTTTACTAGGACTTACGAGCAGTACTTC.

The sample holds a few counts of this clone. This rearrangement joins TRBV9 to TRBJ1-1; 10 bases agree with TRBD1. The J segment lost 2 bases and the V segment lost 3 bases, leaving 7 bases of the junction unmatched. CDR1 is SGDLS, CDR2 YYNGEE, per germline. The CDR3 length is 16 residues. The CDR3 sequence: CASSARQGAGNTEAFF. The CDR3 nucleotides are TGTGCCAGCAGCGCTAGACAGGGGGCCGGTAACACTGAAGCTTTCTTT.

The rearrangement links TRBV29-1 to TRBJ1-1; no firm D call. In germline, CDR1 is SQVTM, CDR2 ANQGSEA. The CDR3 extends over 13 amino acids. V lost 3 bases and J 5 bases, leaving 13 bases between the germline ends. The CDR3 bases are TGCAGCGTTGAGGGTATAGGGATTACTGAAGCTTTCTTT. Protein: CSVEGIGITEAFF.

The CDR3: CASSLISLNTEAFF. CDR3 in DNA: TGTGCCAGCAGCTTAATCAGCCTGAACACTGAAGCTTTCTTT. The J gene is TRBJ1-1, the V gene TRBV7-9; D ambiguous. Deletions cut 2 bases from V and 0 bases from J, with 7 bases between. Per the germline V gene, CDR1 is SEHNR and CDR2 is FQNEAQ (reference sequence). This CDR3 is 14 amino acids long.

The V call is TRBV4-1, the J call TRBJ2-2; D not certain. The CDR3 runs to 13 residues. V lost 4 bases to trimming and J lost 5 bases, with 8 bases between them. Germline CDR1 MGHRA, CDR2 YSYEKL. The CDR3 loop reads CASSPAGTGELFF. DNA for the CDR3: TGCGCCAGCAGCCCCGCTGGGACCGGGGAGCTGTTTTTT.